This is a list of T cell receptor beta chains from one sample in a study of CD8 T cells in ankylosing spondylitis. TCRdb processed the 5' RACE reads anew with MiXCR; each CDR3 protein has one entry. Of some 250,000 distinct CDR3 sequences listed, roughly a quarter were seen once; the top ten hold 0.61%. The sample consisted of blood, either unsorted or a sorted T cell fraction (not recorded which). The receptors derive from a male donor with ankylosing spondylitis or in good health (not recorded which). Each CDR3 is given with its conserved first and last residue. D genes are given only for firm matches. A row's size may be missing; if present it is once, few, many or a size class.

abundance: many; v_gene: TRBV20-1; j_gene: TRBJ2-1; d_gene: NA; CDR3aa: CSARETGTSEQFF; CDR3nt: TGCAGTGCTAGAGAGACAGGCACCTCTGAGCAGTTCTTC
abundance: NA; v_gene: TRBV20-1; j_gene: TRBJ2-4; d_gene: NA; CDR3aa: CSARGVGVGIQYF; CDR3nt: TGCAGTGCTAGAGGGGTCGGGGTCGGGATTCAGTACTTC
abundance: few; v_gene: TRBV20-1; j_gene: TRBJ2-1; d_gene: NA; CDR3aa: CSASGGSSNEQFF; CDR3nt: TGCAGTGCTAGTGGGGGCTCCTCCAATGAGCAGTTCTTC
abundance: many; v_gene: TRBV28; j_gene: TRBJ1-5; d_gene: NA; CDR3aa: CASSLAQHGSNQPQHF; CDR3nt: TGTGCCAGCAGTTTAGCCCAACATGGTAGCAATCAGCCCCAGCATTTT
abundance: many; v_gene: TRBV5-1; j_gene: TRBJ2-2; d_gene: NA; CDR3aa: CASSFLPGKTGELFF; CDR3nt: TGCGCCAGCAGCTTTCTCCCAGGGAAGACCGGGGAGCTGTTTTTT
abundance: few; v_gene: TRBV20-1; j_gene: TRBJ2-2; d_gene: NA; CDR3aa: CSAQYTGELFF; CDR3nt: TGCAGTGCTCAGTACACCGGGGAGCTGTTTTTT
abundance: few; v_gene: TRBV6-1; j_gene: TRBJ1-1; d_gene: NA; CDR3aa: CASSKLDATEAFF; CDR3nt: TGTGCCAGCAGCAAGTTAGATGCGACTGAAGCTTTCTTT
abundance: NA; v_gene: TRBV12-3/TRBV12-4; j_gene: TRBJ2-1; d_gene: TRBD2; CDR3aa: CASALQTSGGPPNEQFF; CDR3nt: TGTGCCAGCGCGTTACAGACTAGCGGGGGGCCCCCCAATGAGCAGTTCTTC
abundance: many; v_gene: TRBV3-1; j_gene: TRBJ2-5; d_gene: NA; CDR3aa: CASSQGLGTQYF; CDR3nt: TGTGCCAGCAGCCAAGGTCTCGGGACCCAGTACTTC
abundance: many; v_gene: TRBV11-2; j_gene: TRBJ2-1; d_gene: TRBD2; CDR3aa: CASRTIKIMSLAGLHNEQFF; CDR3nt: TGTGCCAGCAGGACTATTAAAATTATGTCACTAGCGGGGCTTCACAATGAGCAGTTCTTC
abundance: NA; v_gene: TRBV20-1; j_gene: TRBJ2-1; d_gene: TRBD2; CDR3aa: CSARTSGGYNEQFF; CDR3nt: TGCAGTGCTAGAACTAGCGGGGGATACAATGAGCAGTTCTTC
abundance: NA; v_gene: TRBV12-3/TRBV12-4; j_gene: TRBJ1-4; d_gene: NA; CDR3aa: CASNLRGGREKLFF; CDR3nt: TGTGCCAGCAATCTGAGGGGAGGGAGAGAAAAACTGTTTTTT
abundance: NA; v_gene: TRBV12-5; j_gene: TRBJ2-5; d_gene: NA; CDR3aa: CASGSDWFQETQYF; CDR3nt: TGTGCTAGTGGTTCGGACTGGTTCCAAGAGACCCAGTACTTT
abundance: few; v_gene: TRBV12-3/TRBV12-4; j_gene: TRBJ2-7; d_gene: NA; CDR3aa: CASREGAMYEQYF; CDR3nt: TGTGCCAGCAGGGAGGGGGCTATGTACGAGCAGTACTTC
abundance: many; v_gene: TRBV12-3/TRBV12-4; j_gene: TRBJ2-7; d_gene: TRBD2; CDR3aa: CASSSTTSGADEQYF; CDR3nt: TGTGCCAGCAGTTCCACGACTAGCGGTGCCGACGAGCAGTACTTC
abundance: many; v_gene: TRBV20-1; j_gene: TRBJ2-7; d_gene: TRBD1; CDR3aa: CSARDPSGTGGVYEQYF; CDR3nt: TGCAGTGCTAGAGATCCCTCGGGGACAGGGGGCGTCTACGAGCAGTACTTC
abundance: many; v_gene: TRBV5-1; j_gene: TRBJ2-4; d_gene: NA; CDR3aa: CASSEAGIRNIQYF; CDR3nt: TGCGCCAGCAGCGAGGCAGGGATACGGAACATTCAGTACTTC
abundance: many; v_gene: TRBV15; j_gene: TRBJ2-3; d_gene: NA; CDR3aa: CATSKNIFTDTQYF; CDR3nt: TGTGCCACCAGCAAAAATATCTTCACAGATACGCAGTATTTT
abundance: NA; v_gene: TRBV11-2; j_gene: TRBJ2-1; d_gene: TRBD2; CDR3aa: CASSAPGLAAKGRPYNEQFF; CDR3nt: TGTGCCAGCAGCGCCCCGGGACTAGCGGCGAAGGGACGCCCCTACAATGAGCAGTTCTTC
abundance: many; v_gene: TRBV20-1; j_gene: TRBJ2-5; d_gene: TRBD2; CDR3aa: CSGGPSGGAIKQETQYF; CDR3nt: TGCAGTGGCGGACCGAGCGGGGGGGCGATAAAACAAGAGACCCAGTACTTC
abundance: few; v_gene: TRBV5-5; j_gene: TRBJ2-7; d_gene: NA; CDR3aa: CASSPPGGGLEQYF; CDR3nt: TGTGCCAGCAGCCCGCCGGGCGGGGGCTTGGAGCAGTACTTC
abundance: NA; v_gene: TRBV15; j_gene: TRBJ2-3; d_gene: TRBD2; CDR3aa: CATSREGGNTDTQYF; CDR3nt: TGTGCCACCAGCAGAGAGGGAGGGAACACAGATACGCAGTATTTT
abundance: NA; v_gene: TRBV20-1; j_gene: TRBJ2-7; d_gene: TRBD2; CDR3aa: CSARGGVPTYEQYF; CDR3nt: TGCAGTGCTAGGGGGGGGGTTCCCACCTACGAGCAGTACTTC
abundance: NA; v_gene: TRBV6-5; j_gene: TRBJ2-3; d_gene: NA; CDR3aa: CASSYESGTDTQYF; CDR3nt: TGTGCCAGCAGTTACGAGTCGGGCACAGATACGCAGTATTTT
abundance: NA; v_gene: TRBV20-1; j_gene: TRBJ1-2; d_gene: NA; CDR3aa: CSARDNSGAHGYTF; CDR3nt: TGCAGTGCTAGAGATAATTCGGGGGCCCATGGCTACACCTTC
abundance: NA; v_gene: TRBV20-1; j_gene: TRBJ1-4; d_gene: TRBD1; CDR3aa: CSASGGASNEKLFF; CDR3nt: TGCAGTGCTTCAGGGGGCGCATCTAATGAAAAACTGTTTTTT
abundance: NA; v_gene: TRBV5-1; j_gene: TRBJ2-1; d_gene: TRBD1; CDR3aa: CASSFGDRGDNEQFF; CDR3nt: TGCGCCAGCAGCTTCGGGGACAGGGGGGACAATGAGCAGTTCTTC
abundance: NA; v_gene: TRBV27; j_gene: TRBJ2-7; d_gene: NA; CDR3aa: CASRLRGGSEQYF; CDR3nt: TGTGCCAGCAGACTCCGTGGGGGAAGCGAGCAGTACTTC
abundance: many; v_gene: TRBV7-3; j_gene: TRBJ1-1; d_gene: NA; CDR3aa: CASSLRWNTEAFF; CDR3nt: TGTGCCAGCAGCTTAAGGTGGAACACTGAAGCTTTCTTT
abundance: few; v_gene: TRBV7-2; j_gene: TRBJ2-3; d_gene: TRBD2; CDR3aa: CASSLDGLAGTDTQYF; CDR3nt: TGTGCCAGCAGCTTAGATGGTCTAGCGGGCACAGATACGCAGTATTTT